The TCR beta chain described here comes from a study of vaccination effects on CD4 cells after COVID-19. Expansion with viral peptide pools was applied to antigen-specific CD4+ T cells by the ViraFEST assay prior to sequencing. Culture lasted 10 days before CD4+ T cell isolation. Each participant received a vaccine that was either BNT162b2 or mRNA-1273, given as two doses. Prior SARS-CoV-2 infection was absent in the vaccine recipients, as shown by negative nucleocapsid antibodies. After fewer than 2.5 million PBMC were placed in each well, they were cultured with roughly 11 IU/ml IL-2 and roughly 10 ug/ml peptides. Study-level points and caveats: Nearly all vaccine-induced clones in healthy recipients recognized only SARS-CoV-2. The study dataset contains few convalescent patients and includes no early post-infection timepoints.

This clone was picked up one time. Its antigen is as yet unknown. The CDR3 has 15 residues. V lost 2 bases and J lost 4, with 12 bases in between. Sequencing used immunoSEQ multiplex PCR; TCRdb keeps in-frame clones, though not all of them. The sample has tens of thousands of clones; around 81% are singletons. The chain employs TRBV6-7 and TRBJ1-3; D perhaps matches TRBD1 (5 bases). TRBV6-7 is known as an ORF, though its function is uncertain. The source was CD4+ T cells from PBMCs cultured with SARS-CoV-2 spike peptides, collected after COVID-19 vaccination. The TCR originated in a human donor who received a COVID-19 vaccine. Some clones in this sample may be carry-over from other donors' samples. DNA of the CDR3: TGTGCCAGCAGTTACCCCTCGGGGGACGGAAACACCATATATTTT. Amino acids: CASSYPSGDGNTIYF.